This T cell receptor (beta chain) was sequenced during a study of T-cell reconstitution after alpha-beta-depleted transplantation in children (dated by TCRdb to about 2016). Concerning the study at large: The study quantitatively tracked T-cell immune reconstitution after TCRalphabeta/CD19-depleted allogeneic hematopoietic cell transplantation in children using TCR repertoire profiling. Study-level results and caveats: Hyperexpanded clone frequencies declined over subsequent months; after one year, T-cell counts and TCRbeta diversity were mostly attributed to newly produced T cells. The apparently early recovery of alphabetaT-cell counts about two months after transplant reportedly depended on only several hundred rapidly expanded clones that came from non-depleted graft cells. In some patients, the high TCRbeta diversity seen at day 60 was put down to recipient T cells and intrathymic progenitors that had survived conditioning.

Its CDR3 holds 16 amino acids, cysteine through phenylalanine. Just CDR3 DNA is preserved here, 48 bases in frame from base 1. V and J are trimmed by 3 bases and 12 bases, and the gene matches miss 14 bases of the junction. From the germline V gene, CDR1 is MDHEN and CDR2 is SYDVKM. Per the publication, the treatment or condition label means: allogeneic hematopoietic cell transplantation with graft depleted of TCRalphabeta T cells and CD19 B cells. The transplant recipients were children given TCRalphabeta/CD19-depleted allogeneic hematopoietic cell grafts. Many counts were recorded for this clonotype. The antigen it binds to is not known. The input lacks base qualities; no much larger clone sits a single base away. The library was prepared using PCR. The data were produced on an Illumina HiSeq 2500. To normalize quantification of the TCRbeta repertoire, the TCR libraries were built with molecular barcoding that relied on unique molecular identifiers. In TCRdb, the public reads were trimmed at Q25 with fastp and aligned with MiXCR, with productive beta chains retained. Rows with one shared CDR3 protein collapse into an entry with the most common genes and DNA. A total of hundreds of thousands of distinct CDR3 sequences appear in this sample, under 9.5% of them only once. The ten largest clonotypes hold approximately 6.3% of the sample.

The sample in question was PBMCs, mostly from graft donor cells, obtained 180 days after TCRalphabeta/CD19-depleted stem cell transplant. The V and J segments used are TRBV28 and TRBJ2-1; the central 10 bases match TRBD2. This TCR derives from a male patient younger than 18 who had a stem cell transplant for acute lymphoblastic leukemia, so the T cells may come from the graft donor. The DNA is as follows: TGTGCCAGCAGTTTGGGTAGGGCTAGCGGGAGTGAGTGGCAGTTCTTC. Translation gives CASSLGRASGSEWQFF. Supplemented by the reference TRBV28 and TRBJ2-1 proteins around the CDR3, the complete variable domain is DVKVTQSSRYLVKRTGEKVFLECVQDMDHENMFWYRQDPGLGLRLIYFSYDVKMKEKGDIPEGYSVSREKKERFSLILESASTNQTSMYLCASSLGRASGSEWQFFGPGTRLTVL.